This TCR beta chain was identified in a study of response to subunit inactivated influenza vaccine. Whole-study results and caveats: The authors proposed limited new T cell recruitment per seasonal influenza vaccination.

TCRdb analysed the RT-PCR reads with MiXCR anew, one entry per CDR3 protein. The table lists roughly 500,000 distinct CDR3 sequences, 16% of them singletons, with over 2.5% in the top ten. In the case of this clonotype: Its antigen is currently unknown.

There are 15 residues in the CDR3. V lost 5 bases to trimming and J lost 6 bases, with 19 bases between them. From germline, CDR1 is DFQATT and CDR2 SNEGSKA (reference sequence). J is TRBJ2-2 and V is TRBV20-1, with TRBD2 as a possible D gene (5 bases). The sample in question was CD4+ T cells sorted from PBMCs, obtained 23 to 25 months after vaccination. The TCR sequence derives from a man between 50 and 75 years old who received an inactivated influenza vaccine. CDR3 sequence: CSAGIARAVAGELFF. As DNA, the CDR3 is TGCAGTGCTGGCATTGCTCGAGCGGTTGCCGGGGAGCTGTTTTTT.